This T cell receptor (beta chain) was retrieved from a study of T cell responses to AZD1222 COVID-19 vaccine (dated by TCRdb to the early 2020s). In the study overall: A total of roughly 240 trial participants underwent TCR sequencing, of whom some 210 received two doses of AZD1222 and some 26 received two doses of the MenACWY control vaccine. Trial participants were enrolled into age subgroups of 18-55, 56-69 and 70-plus years, which contained 148, 28 and 57 TCR-sequenced participants, respectively.

The sample's time point label, decoded: about 28 days (+/-7) after the second vaccine dose. AZD1222 recipients with second doses at about 4 weeks or about 12 weeks were pooled, because spike-specific TCR depth and breadth did not differ between schedules. Vaccinee samples were obtained from the UK trials COV001 and COV002, which included a single-blind randomized controlled phase 2/3 trial of AZD1222 (ChAdOx1 nCoV-19) in healthy adults. For TCRbeta chain sequencing, PBMC samples were collected from trial participants at day 0 and at day 28 after the second dose. Study-wide conclusions, independent of this receptor: Conclusions about previously exposed vaccinees were limited because only a handful of AZD1222 recipients were SARS-CoV-2 seropositive at baseline. Participants were mostly white British, with more females than males. The authors suggested clonal diversity may have been underestimated. Because no samples from the day 14 peak response were available, repertoires could be characterized only after the peak T cell response. Reportedly, almost half of the unique spike-specific TCRs recognized epitopes lying outside the regions that are mutated in the B.1.351 and B.1.1.7 variants. Spike-specific TCR breadth and depth rose significantly after two AZD1222 doses compared with day 0 and with MenACWY recipients. The 56-69-year group was small, and its depth increase did not reach significance, likely because of low power. The vaccine-associated CD4 TCRs covered the entire spike protein, and the dominant responses fell in regions 160-218 and 743-854.

The CDR3 regions of human TCRbeta chains were analyzed by immunosequencing. The authors' analysis ran thus. Repertoire TCRs were checked for matches against a reference library of SARS-CoV-2-specific TCRs that had been generated using the MIRA antigen-specificity platform. Breadth meant the fraction of unique TCRs that were SARS-CoV-2-associated, whereas depth meant the fraction of total T cells that were SARS-CoV-2-associated. Each spike-specific TCR was assigned to its reactive spike region and to a CD4 or CD8 class using the MIRA data. Log10-transformed breadth and depth values were compared by one-way ANOVA with Sidak's multiple comparisons tests. TCRdb took this table from immuneACCESS and kept in-frame rearrangements with V and J called. Such tables lack part of the clones; where checked against another copy, unresolved V genes explain under half of the gap, and the rest is unexplained. The V and J calls and clone size are taken from that table; D and trimming were inferred from the DNA. This sample has 140,000 or so clones in its table, and over 85% of those were observed once. The ten largest clones take up around 1.7% of the sample.

Of note for this clone: What this receptor recognizes is not known. Base qualities are not at hand, and no much larger clone is one base apart.

The TCR comes from an adult who received the AZD1222 COVID-19 vaccine. The sequencing here drew on peripheral blood, taken 28 days after the second AZD1222 dose.

CDR3 sequence: CASGPRGLYGYTF. The DNA sequence is TGTGCCAGCGGACCCAGGGGGCTCTATGGCTACACCTTC. The sequence links TRBV9 to TRBJ1-2; TRBD1 lines up with 8 middle nucleotides. The germline V gene gives CDR1 as SGDLS and CDR2 as YYNGEE. V trim: 7 bases; J trim: 4 bases; unmatched bases: 6. The CDR3 holds 13 amino acids from the cysteine to the phenylalanine. Just CDR3 DNA is preserved here, 39 bases in frame from base 1.